These 20 T cell receptor beta chains were sequenced from one sample in a study of response to subunit inactivated influenza vaccine. In TCRdb, the RT-PCR reads were re-called with MiXCR into one record per CDR3 protein. The table shows hundreds of thousands of distinct CDR3 sequences, with around 15% occurring only once. The specimen was PBMCs from blood, collected around 14 days before vaccination. The receptors come from a man aged 50-59 years who received an inactivated influenza vaccine.

This clonotype was seen only a few times. V is TRBV4-2 and J is TRBJ1-5, with D unresolved. V was cut by 0 bases and J by 2 bases, with 14 bases left in between. CDR3 size: 17 residues. Germline loops: CDR1 LGHNA, CDR2 YNFKEQ. The chain's CDR3 is CASSQDIATLGNQPQHF. The CDR3 nucleotides are TGTGCCAGCAGCCAAGATATTGCGACGTTAGGCAATCAGCCCCAGCATTTT.

In its sample, this clonotype was seen a few times. The chain has TRBV7-9 and TRBJ2-2; TRBD1 might be the D (6 bases). Trimming cost V 5 bases and J 2 bases, with 12 bases left between them. Germline CDR1 SEHNR, CDR2 FQNEAQ (reference sequence). The CDR3 extends over 15 amino acids. The CDR3 DNA reads as TGTGCCAGCAGCAAAAACAGGGCAAACACCGGGGAGCTGTTTTTT. Its protein is CASSKNRANTGELFF.

This clonotype was seen more than once but under ten times. This rearrangement joins TRBV12-3 or TRBV12-4 to TRBJ2-1; TRBD1 matches at 8 bases. J was trimmed by 6 bases and V by 2 bases; bases with no gene match: 6. This CDR3 is built from 15 residues. The chain's CDR3 is CASSLIGTGVNEQFF. The CDR3 bases are TGTGCCAGCAGTTTAATAGGGACAGGAGTCAATGAGCAGTTCTTC.

This clonotype turned up a few times. The CDR3 DNA reads TGTGCCAGCAGCTTCCTAGGCGGGGGAACAGATACGCAGTATTTT. Translated: CASSFLGGGTDTQYF. This rearrangement joins TRBV7-2 to TRBJ2-3, with 7 bases that match TRBD2. V gave up 3 bases and J gave up 3 bases; unmatched junction bases: 6. The CDR3 contains 15 residues. Germline CDR1 SGHTA, CDR2 FQGNSA.

V is TRBV4-2 and J is TRBJ1-2; tentative D call: TRBD1 (5 bases). This CDR3 contains 13 residues. V was trimmed by 2 bases and J by 5 bases, leaving 9 bases between them. Germline V CDR1 and CDR2: LGHNA, YNFKEQ. CDR3 in DNA: TGTGCCAGCAGCCAACTCCAGGGTTATGGCTACACCTTC. Translating gives CASSQLQGYGYTF.

This clonotype was counted only a few times. Written as DNA, the CDR3 is TGTGCCATCAGTAAACCGGGACTAGTCTCTGGGGCCAACGTCCTGACTTTC. Translating gives CAISKPGLVSGANVLTF. The chain uses TRBV10-3 and TRBJ2-6; TRBD2 agrees at 8 bases. Per the germline V gene, CDR1 is ENHRY and CDR2 is SYGVKD. With V trimmed by 5 bases and J by 0 bases, 6 bases remained unmatched. The CDR3 is made up of 17 amino acids.

There are a few counts of this clonotype. The rearrangement uses TRBV20-1 and TRBJ2-3, with 14 bases lining up with TRBD2. The CDR3 contains 13 residues. Trimming removed 5 bases from V and 9 bases from J; junction bases left unmatched: 4. Germline-derived CDR1 and CDR2 are DFQATT and SNEGSKA (reference sequence). CDR3 bases: TGCAGTGCTGGACTAGCGGGAGGTTACACGCAGTATTTT. It translates to CSAGLAGGYTQYF.

The J gene is TRBJ2-1, the V gene TRBV20-1, with 8 nucleotides matching TRBD2. V gave up 4 bases and J gave up 4 bases; unmatched junction bases: 6. Germline V gene sequence: CDR1 DFQATT, CDR2 SNEGSKA (reference sequence). The CDR3 contains 14 residues. The CDR3 region has the DNA TGCAGTGCTACAAAGCGGGGGCTTTACAATGAGCAGTTCTTC. Translating it yields CSATKRGLYNEQFF.

This clonotype was counted a few times. DNA for the CDR3: TGTGCCAGCAGCCTCCCGACAGGGTCTAGCTATGGCTACACCTTC. Encoded protein: CASSLPTGSSYGYTF. The genes are TRBV7-9 and TRBJ1-2, with 7 positions matching TRBD1. J gave up 4 bases and V 5 bases, and 10 bases lay outside the gene matches. Germline values: CDR1 SEHNR, CDR2 FQNEAQ (reference sequence). The CDR3 sequence is 15 residues long.

The J gene is TRBJ2-2, the V gene TRBV25-1; D might be TRBD2 (5 bases). V lost 4 bases and J 4 bases, leaving 13 bases between the germline ends. Germline CDR1 MGHDK, CDR2 SYGVNS. The CDR3 extends over 15 amino acids. CDR3 loop: CASSAVREITGELFF. The DNA of the CDR3 is TGTGCCAGCAGTGCGGTCCGGGAAATCACCGGGGAGCTGTTTTTT.

This clonotype has ten or more counts. The CDR3 nucleotides are TGCGCCAGCAGCTCGACATTGAGGGCTGAAGCTTTCTTT. Its protein is CASSSTLRAEAFF. The V and J genes are TRBV5-1 and TRBJ1-1; no clear D. Germline values: CDR1 SGHRS, CDR2 YFSETQ. This CDR3 contains 13 residues. Trimming shortened V by 3 bases and J by 6 bases, and 12 bases separated the two germline ends.

This sequence joins TRBV15 and TRBJ2-3; 10 bases match TRBD1. V trimming: 1 base; J trimming: 4 bases; junction bases outside the gene matches: 5. The CDR3 contains 16 residues. Germline assignment: CDR1 LNHNV and CDR2 YYDKDF (reference sequence). CDR3: CATSRAGGQGADTQYF. The CDR3 nucleotides read TGTGCCACCAGCAGAGCCGGTGGACAGGGGGCAGATACGCAGTATTTT.

Only a few counts were recorded for this clonotype. The chain couples TRBV20-1 to TRBJ2-7, with 11 bases lining up with TRBD2. This CDR3 contains 14 residues. V was clipped by 1 base and J by 4 bases; unmatched bases: 3. Germline loops: CDR1 DFQATT, CDR2 SNEGSKA (reference sequence). The chain's CDR3 is CSARGLAGIYEQYF. The CDR3 DNA follows: TGCAGTGCTAGAGGACTAGCGGGGATTTACGAGCAGTACTTC.

The J gene is TRBJ2-5, the V gene TRBV30, with 7 bases lining up with TRBD1. Germline V CDR1 and CDR2: GTSNPN, SVGIG (reference sequence). V was pared by 6 bases and J by 4 bases, with 8 bases of the junction left unmatched. The CDR3 spans 13 residues. CDR3: CACIGGFGETQYF. The CDR3 nucleotides read TGTGCCTGCATAGGGGGCTTCGGAGAGACCCAGTACTTC.

For this clonotype: Given a much more abundant clone one base away, this may be a read error. The chain recombines TRBV5-1 with TRBJ1-1; D ambiguous. CDR3 size: 15 residues. The germline gives CDR1 SGHRS, CDR2 YFSETQ. Trimming took 0 bases from V and 2 from J, leaving 11 bases between them. CDR3 nucleotide sequence: TGCGCCAGCAGCTTGGGGGCAACAGATAACACTGAAGCTTTCTTT. It translates to CASSLGATDNTEAFF.

V is TRBV4-1 and J is TRBJ1-5; tentative D call: TRBD1 (5 bases). The V end lost 4 bases, the J end lost 7 bases, and 14 bases lay between the germline ends. Germline loops: CDR1 MGHRA, CDR2 YSYEKL. The CDR3 loop spans 14 amino acids. The chain's CDR3 is CASSRVGGGQPQHF. The DNA of the CDR3 is TGCGCCAGCAGCCGAGTCGGGGGGGGACAGCCCCAGCATTTT.

This clonotype has only a few counts. The J gene is TRBJ2-1, the V gene TRBV7-2, with 9 bases matching TRBD1. Germline V CDR1 and CDR2: SGHTA, FQGNSA. Losses at the gene ends were 4 bases for V and 6 bases for J; bases not matched to a gene: 7. The CDR3 runs to 15 residues. The CDR3: CASSWSETGGNEQFF. The CDR3 DNA follows: TGTGCCAGCAGCTGGTCCGAGACAGGGGGCAATGAGCAGTTCTTC.

The chain is built from TRBV24-1 and TRBJ2-1; TRBD2 agrees at 9 bases. The V gene's germline CDR1 is KGHDR and CDR2 SFDVKD. V dropped 4 bases and J dropped 8; count of bases not matched to a gene: 17. This CDR3 contains 18 residues. The CDR3 spells CATSDPYGLAGDPYEQFF. The CDR3 region has the DNA TGTGCCACCAGTGACCCGTATGGTTTAGCGGGAGATCCATATGAGCAGTTCTTC.

This clonotype occurred a few times. Here the CDR3 DNA reads TGTGCCAGCAGCTTATTGGGGTCAGAGACCCAGTACTTC. Residues: CASSLLGSETQYF. The genes are TRBV7-9 and TRBJ2-5; no clear D gene. V gave up 2 bases and J gave up 4 bases, with 8 bases separating them. The germline V gene encodes CDR1 SEHNR and CDR2 FQNEAQ (reference sequence). The CDR3 spans 13 residues.

A few counts support this clonotype. The chain links TRBV6-1 to TRBJ2-7, with 14 bases lining up with TRBD2. CDR3 length: 18 residues. The J segment lost 0 bases and the V segment lost 5 bases, leaving 9 bases of the junction unmatched. CDR1 MNHNS and CDR2 SASEGT come from the germline V gene. The CDR3 region has the DNA TGTGCCAGCAGTAAATTCCTAGGGACTAGCGGGAGCTCCTACGAGCAGTACTTC. Amino acids: CASSKFLGTSGSSYEQYF.